One and the same sample provided the 5 T cell receptor beta chains below, sequenced in a study of T cell responses to AZD1222 COVID-19 vaccine. This table comes from immunoSEQ multiplex PCR, and its TCRdb copy is limited to in-frame clones, with some not included. The data contain about 83,000 clones, 88% of them singletons. Sequenced here: peripheral blood, sampled on day 0 of MenACWY control vaccination. All receptors come from an adult in good health.

This chain links TRBV4-1 with TRBJ2-7, with 9 positions matching TRBD2. The CDR3 runs 17 residues. The V gene's germline CDR1 is MGHRA and CDR2 YSYEKL. J lost 3 bases, V lost 1 base, and 10 bases had no gene match. CDR3 sequence reads: CASSQGAGGGDYYEQYF. The CDR3 nucleotides read TGCGCCAGCAGCCAAGGTGCAGGCGGGGGGGACTACTACGAGCAGTACTTC.

The chain has TRBV29-1 and TRBJ2-5; D possibly corresponds to TRBD2 (5 bases). Germline-derived CDR1 and CDR2 are SQVTM and ANQGSEA. The length of the CDR3 is 14 residues. Trimming pared 7 bases from V and 2 bases from J, leaving 17 bases between. CDR3 residues: CSAAPGLSQETQYF. CDR3 sequence (DNA): TGCAGCGCGGCCCCTGGACTCTCACAAGAGACCCAGTACTTC.

This chain uses TRBV5-4 with TRBJ1-2; D gene unclear. The CDR3 covers 15 residues. The germline V gene encodes CDR1 SGHNT and CDR2 YYREEE (reference sequence). The V end was cut by 3 bases, the J end by 5 bases, with 17 bases between. CDR3 bases: TGTGCCAGCAGCTCCAACACGAAGTTGGGGTATGGCTACACCTTC. It codes for CASSSNTKLGYGYTF.

The CDR3 bases are TGTGCCAGCAGTTACTCGTTCCATAGGGGGTCCTACGAGCAGTACTTC. Protein sequence: CASSYSFHRGSYEQYF. This rearrangement joins TRBV6-2 or TRBV6-3 to TRBJ2-7; tentatively, D is TRBD1 (6 bases). CDR3 length: 16 amino acids. Per germline, CDR1 MNHEY and CDR2 SVGEGT. V gave up 0 bases and J gave up 1 base, with 13 bases separating them.

The gene calls are TRBV6-2 or TRBV6-3 and TRBJ2-4; D perhaps matches TRBD1 (6 bases). There are 15 residues in the CDR3. The germline CDR1 and CDR2 sequences are MNHEY and SVGEGT. V shed 0 bases and J shed 1 base, with 7 bases lying between them. This chain's CDR3 is CASSYSDRAKNIQYF. The CDR3 DNA reads as TGTGCCAGCAGTTACTCCGACAGGGCCAAAAACATTCAGTACTTC.